This TCR beta chain came from a study of shared clonotypes between healthy human individuals. At the deep level, the assay was run. The data were produced by immunoSEQ multiplex PCR, yet TCRdb's version contains in-frame clones alone and is incomplete. This table holds about 2,200,000 clones, 93% found once. General study findings and limits: Naive subsets tended to show greater estimated richness than memory subsets.

Cells designated naive CD8 were CD45RO-negative and were positively selected for CCR7, with terminally differentiated effector memory CD45RA+ cells excluded. Of note for this clone: Its cognate antigen is unknown.

Source material: naive CD8+ T cells from PBMCs. The receptor was isolated from a man aged 18 to 30 in good health. Some clones in this sample may be carry-over from other donors' samples.

In DNA form, the CDR3 reads TGTGCCAGTAGTATCGGAGGGATCAACGAGCAGTACTTC. Translated: CASSIGGINEQYF. V and J are TRBV19 and TRBJ2-7, with D perhaps TRBD2 (6 bases). Germline V gives CDR1 LNHDA, CDR2 SQIVND (reference sequence). The CDR3 runs to 13 residues. Between the trimmed V and J ends, which lost 3 bases and 5 bases, there was a span of 11 bases.